The rows below give T cell receptor beta chains drawn from one sample of a study of T-cell memory formation after mild COVID-19. TCRdb independently ran MiXCR on the 5' RACE reads; one entry per CDR3 protein. Of about 110,000 distinct CDR3 sequences in the sample, about 15% were seen once. The sequenced material came from PBMCs or a T cell subset sorted from them (not recorded which). Receptors originate from an adult woman who had mild COVID-19 (a few samples of this study predate the infection). Cell type and time point are not known. CDR3s include the opening cysteine and the closing phenylalanine or tryptophan. The order of the fields is V gene, J gene, CDR3 protein.

TRBV5-5,TRBJ1-2,CASSSIPGQNYGYTF
TRBV24-1,TRBJ2-1,CATSGGWNEQFF
TRBV5-6,TRBJ2-1,CASVGNEQFF
TRBV6-2/TRBV6-3,TRBJ2-1,CASSFEIQGWGEKYEQFF
TRBV5-1,TRBJ1-1,CASSRTREGNTEAFF
TRBV20-1,TRBJ2-2,CSAQGAWSTGELFF
TRBV7-9,TRBJ2-7,CAARDRSSYEQYF
TRBV25-1,TRBJ2-5,CASASGVDKETQYF
TRBV12-3/TRBV12-4,TRBJ2-7,CASIPYEQYF
TRBV24-1,TRBJ2-7,CATSDSRDTSYEQYF
TRBV11-2,TRBJ2-7,CASSLVGSTTGYEQYF
TRBV11-2,TRBJ2-1,CASSLVGRGQMDEQFF
TRBV4-3,TRBJ2-3,CASSQRDFTDTQYF
TRBV29-1,TRBJ2-1,CSVVLAEYNEQFF
TRBV29-1,TRBJ1-2,CSVEGRGESGYTF
TRBV4-1,TRBJ2-7,CASSRVSGPATYYEQYF
TRBV7-6,TRBJ2-3,CASSFEGGAGDTQYF
TRBV9,TRBJ2-3,CASSVDPSGNTDTQYF
TRBV7-6,TRBJ2-7,CASSLSPGDEQYF
TRBV7-9,TRBJ2-1,CASSLVDGEAYNEQFF
TRBV12-3/TRBV12-4,TRBJ2-7,CASRDRGGEQYF
TRBV20-1,TRBJ2-5,CSDSRVGGRQETQYF
TRBV7-9,TRBJ2-7,CASSLGRGHEQYF
TRBV4-1,TRBJ2-7,CASSRVGQGLDEQYF
TRBV24-1,TRBJ2-1,CATSVAGVGNEQFF
TRBV6-5,TRBJ1-5,CASDLEGSIFSNQPQHF
TRBV29-1,TRBJ1-1,CSVSGGGLSTEAFF
TRBV11-2,TRBJ2-7,CASTDWDRTYEQYF
TRBV4-2,TRBJ2-5,CASSQNGGSETQYF
TRBV5-1,TRBJ2-1,CASSFGGDEQFF
TRBV29-1,TRBJ2-5,CSVEDLGAQETQYF
TRBV12-3/TRBV12-4,TRBJ1-1,CASSVNRGGEAFF
TRBV20-1,TRBJ2-3,CSVPLDATDTQYF
TRBV20-1,TRBJ2-1,CSARELAGGSYNEQFF
TRBV29-1,TRBJ1-2,CSVDVRGSYGYTF
TRBV2,TRBJ2-5,CASSRGQGFVETQYF
TRBV7-6,TRBJ2-7,CASSLVLGGRAQYF
TRBV7-6,TRBJ2-1,CASASENEQFF
TRBV2,TRBJ1-1,CASSENQGSNTEAFF
TRBV12-3/TRBV12-4,TRBJ1-1,CASSLDTAADEAFF
TRBV6-1,TRBJ2-7,CASSEVSGSSYEQYF
TRBV27,TRBJ2-3,CASRPSGSRDRTDTQYF
TRBV9,TRBJ2-5,CASSGTSGNQETQYF
TRBV2,TRBJ2-7,CASSGTDDTYEQYF
TRBV6-5,TRBJ2-5,CASSWDSTQETQYF
TRBV9,TRBJ2-1,CASSVTFGGYSEQFF
TRBV4-1,TRBJ1-5,CASSQGVPGQSNQPQHF
TRBV29-1,TRBJ1-1,CSVDERTGSFLF